This T cell receptor beta chain was sequenced in a study of HIV-infected patients and healthy controls. CDR1 is SGHTS and CDR2 is YDEGEE in the germline V gene. The CDR3 extends over 16 amino acids. Trimming removed 3 bases at V and 6 bases at J, with 19 bases between. TCRdb independently ran MiXCR on the 5' RACE reads; one entry per CDR3 protein. Among tens of thousands of distinct CDR3 sequences listed, approximately 21% were seen once. This chain connects TRBV5-8 to TRBJ1-5, with D possibly TRBD1 on 6 matching bases. The sequence was obtained from a human donor in good health. What was sequenced was CD4+ T cells from blood. The CDR3 bases are TGTGCCAGCAGCTCAATAGTCGCAGGGGAGTCTCAGCCCCAGCATTTT. This encodes CASSSIVAGESQPQHF.